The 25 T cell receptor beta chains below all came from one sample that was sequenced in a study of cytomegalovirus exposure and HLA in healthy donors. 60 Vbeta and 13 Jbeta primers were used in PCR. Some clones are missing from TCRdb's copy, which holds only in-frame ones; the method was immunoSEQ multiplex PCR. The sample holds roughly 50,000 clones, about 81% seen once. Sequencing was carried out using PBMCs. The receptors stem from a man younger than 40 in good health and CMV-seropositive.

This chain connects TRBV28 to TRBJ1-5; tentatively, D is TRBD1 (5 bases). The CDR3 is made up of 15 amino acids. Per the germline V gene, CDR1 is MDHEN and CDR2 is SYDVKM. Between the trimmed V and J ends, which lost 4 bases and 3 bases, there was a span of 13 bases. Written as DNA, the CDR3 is TGTGCCAGCAGTTCCTTAGGGGCAGACAATCAGCCCCAGCATTTT. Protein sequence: CASSSLGADNQPQHF.

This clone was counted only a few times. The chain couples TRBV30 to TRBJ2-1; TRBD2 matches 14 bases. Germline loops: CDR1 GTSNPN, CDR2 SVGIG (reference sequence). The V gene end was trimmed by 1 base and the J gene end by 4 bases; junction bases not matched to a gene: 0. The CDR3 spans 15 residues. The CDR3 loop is CAWSGTSGGYNEQFF. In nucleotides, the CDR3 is TGTGCCTGGAGTGGGACTAGCGGGGGGTACAATGAGCAGTTCTTC. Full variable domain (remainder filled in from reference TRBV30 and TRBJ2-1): SQTIHQWPATLVQPVGSPLSLECTVEGTSNPNLYWYRQAAGRGLQLLFYSVGIGQISSEVPQNLSASRPQDRQFILSSKKLLLSDSGFYLCAWSGTSGGYNEQFFGPGTRLTVL.

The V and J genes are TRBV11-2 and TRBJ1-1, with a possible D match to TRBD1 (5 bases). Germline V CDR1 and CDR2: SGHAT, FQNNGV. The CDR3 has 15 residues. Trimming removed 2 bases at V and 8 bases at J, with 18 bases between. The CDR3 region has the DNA TGTGCCAGCAGCTTACTGTCCAGGGAGGGATCGGAAGCTTTCTTT. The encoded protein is CASSLLSREGSEAFF.

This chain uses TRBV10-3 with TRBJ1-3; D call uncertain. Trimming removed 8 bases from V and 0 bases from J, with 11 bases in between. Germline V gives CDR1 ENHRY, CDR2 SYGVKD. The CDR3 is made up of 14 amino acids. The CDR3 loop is CAIGPGTSGNTIYF. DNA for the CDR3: TGTGCCATCGGACCGGGAACCTCTGGAAACACCATATATTTT.

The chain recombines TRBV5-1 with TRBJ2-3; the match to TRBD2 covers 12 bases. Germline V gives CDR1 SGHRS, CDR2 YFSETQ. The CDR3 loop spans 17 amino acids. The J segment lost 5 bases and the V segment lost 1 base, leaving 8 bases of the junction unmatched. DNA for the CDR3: TGCGCCAGCAGCTTGAGGGCTAGCGGGGGGGCCGTAGATACGCAGTATTTT. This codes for CASSLRASGGAVDTQYF. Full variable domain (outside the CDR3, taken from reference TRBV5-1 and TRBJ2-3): KAGVTQTPRYLIKTRGQQVTLSCSPISGHRSVSWYQQTPGQGLQFLFEYFSETQRNKGNFPGRFSGRQFSNSRSEMNVSTLELGDSALYLCASSLRASGGAVDTQYFGPGTRLTVL.

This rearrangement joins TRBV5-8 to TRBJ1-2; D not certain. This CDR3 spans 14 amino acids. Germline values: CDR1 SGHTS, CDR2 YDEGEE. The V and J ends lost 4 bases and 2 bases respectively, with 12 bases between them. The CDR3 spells CASSANPGNYGYTF. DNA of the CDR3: TGTGCCAGCAGCGCCAATCCGGGAAACTATGGCTACACCTTC.

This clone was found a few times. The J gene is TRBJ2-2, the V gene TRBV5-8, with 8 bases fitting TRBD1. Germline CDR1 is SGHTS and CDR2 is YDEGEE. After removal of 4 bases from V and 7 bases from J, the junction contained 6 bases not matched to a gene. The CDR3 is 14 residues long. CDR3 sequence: CASSLGQGSGELFF. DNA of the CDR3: TGTGCCAGCAGCCTCGGACAGGGTAGCGGGGAGCTGTTTTTT.

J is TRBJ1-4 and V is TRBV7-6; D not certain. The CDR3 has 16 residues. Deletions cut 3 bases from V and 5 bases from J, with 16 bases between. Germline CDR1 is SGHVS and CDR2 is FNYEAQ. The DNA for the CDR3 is TGTGCCAGCAGCTTGTCCAACCCGGGGTACAATGAAAAACTGTTTTTT. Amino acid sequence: CASSLSNPGYNEKLFF.

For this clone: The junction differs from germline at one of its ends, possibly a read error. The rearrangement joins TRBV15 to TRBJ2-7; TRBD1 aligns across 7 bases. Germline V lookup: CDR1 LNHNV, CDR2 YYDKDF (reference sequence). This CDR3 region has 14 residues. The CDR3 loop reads CATSGDRVSNEQYF. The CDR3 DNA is TGTGCCACCAGCGGAGACAGGGTTAGTAACGAGCAGTACTTC.

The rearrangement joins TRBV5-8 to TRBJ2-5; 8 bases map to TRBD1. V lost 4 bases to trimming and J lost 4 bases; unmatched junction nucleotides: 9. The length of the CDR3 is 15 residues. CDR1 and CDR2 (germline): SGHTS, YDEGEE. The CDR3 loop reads CASSGRGLGGETQYF. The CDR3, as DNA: TGTGCCAGCAGCGGCAGGGGGCTGGGAGGAGAGACCCAGTACTTC.

The CDR3 coding sequence is TGCGCCAGCAGCCAAGATCGGACTGACGAGCAGTACTTC. Protein product: CASSQDRTDEQYF. The J gene is TRBJ2-5, the V gene TRBV4-1; TRBD2 is a possible D gene (5 bases). The J call is in doubt because the DNA end fits TRBJ2-7 better. The CDR3 covers 13 residues. The germline V gene encodes CDR1 MGHRA and CDR2 YSYEKL.

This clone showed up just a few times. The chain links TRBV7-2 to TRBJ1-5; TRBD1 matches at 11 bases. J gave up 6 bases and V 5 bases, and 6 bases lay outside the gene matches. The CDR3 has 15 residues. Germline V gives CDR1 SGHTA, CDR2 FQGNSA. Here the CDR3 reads CASSRDRGSGQPQHF. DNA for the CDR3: TGTGCCAGCAGCCGGGACAGGGGGTCGGGTCAGCCCCAGCATTTT.

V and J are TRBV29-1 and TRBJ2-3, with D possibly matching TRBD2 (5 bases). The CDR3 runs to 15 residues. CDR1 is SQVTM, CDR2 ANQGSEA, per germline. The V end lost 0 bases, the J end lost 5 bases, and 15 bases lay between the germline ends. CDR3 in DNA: TGCAGCGTTGAAGAAAAACCTTTAGAGGGAGATACGCAGTATTTT. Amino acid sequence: CSVEEKPLEGDTQYF.

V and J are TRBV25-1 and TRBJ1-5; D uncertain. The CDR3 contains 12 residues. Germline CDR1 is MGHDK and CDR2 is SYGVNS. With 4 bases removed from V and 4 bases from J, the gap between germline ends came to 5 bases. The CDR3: CASSGQNQPQHF. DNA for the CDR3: TGTGCCAGCAGTGGACAAAATCAGCCCCAGCATTTT. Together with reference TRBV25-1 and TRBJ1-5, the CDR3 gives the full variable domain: EADIYQTPRYLVIGTGKKITLECSQTMGHDKMYWYQQDPGMELHLIHYSYGVNSTEKGDLSSESTVSRIRTEHFPLTLESARPSHTSQYLCASSGQNQPQHFGDGTRLSIL.

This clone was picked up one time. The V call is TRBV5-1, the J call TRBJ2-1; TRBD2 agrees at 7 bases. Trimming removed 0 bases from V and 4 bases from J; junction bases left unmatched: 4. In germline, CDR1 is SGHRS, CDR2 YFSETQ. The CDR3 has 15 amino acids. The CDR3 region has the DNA TGCGCCAGCAGCTTGGGCGGGGGAAGGTACAATGAGCAGTTCTTC. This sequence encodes CASSLGGGRYNEQFF.

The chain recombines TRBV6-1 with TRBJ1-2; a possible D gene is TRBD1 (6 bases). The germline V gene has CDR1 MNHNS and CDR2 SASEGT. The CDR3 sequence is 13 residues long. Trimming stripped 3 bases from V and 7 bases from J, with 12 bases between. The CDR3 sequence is CASSDGGPIGYTF. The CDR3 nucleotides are TGTGCCAGCAGTGACGGGGGGCCGATTGGCTACACCTTC.

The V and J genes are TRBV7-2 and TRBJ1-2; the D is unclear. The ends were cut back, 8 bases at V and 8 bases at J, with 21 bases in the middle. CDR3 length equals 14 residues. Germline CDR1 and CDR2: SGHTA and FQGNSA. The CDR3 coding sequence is TGTGCCAGCCGGGATTGGGAAAGGAATACGGGCTACACCTTC. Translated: CASRDWERNTGYTF. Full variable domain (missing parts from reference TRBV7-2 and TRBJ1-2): GAGVSQSPSNKVTEKGKDVELRCDPISGHTALYWYRQSLGQGLEFLIYFQGNSAPDKSGLPSDRFSAERTGGSVSTLTIQRTQQEDSAVYLCASRDWERNTGYTFGSGTRLTVV.

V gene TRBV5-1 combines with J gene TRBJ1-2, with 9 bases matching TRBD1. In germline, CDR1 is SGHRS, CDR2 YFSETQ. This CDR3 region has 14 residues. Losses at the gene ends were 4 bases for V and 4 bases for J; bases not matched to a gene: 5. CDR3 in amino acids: CASSLTGGSYGYTF. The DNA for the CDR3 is TGCGCCAGCAGCCTCACAGGGGGCAGCTATGGCTACACCTTC.

The CDR3 loop reads CASSLVADRRGYTF. Written as DNA, the CDR3 is TGTGCCAGCAGCTTGGTGGCAGACCGGCGGGGCTACACCTTC. The chain combines TRBV7-2 with TRBJ1-2; D gene ambiguous. The ends were cut back, 3 bases at V and 8 bases at J, with 16 bases in the middle. From germline, CDR1 is SGHTA and CDR2 FQGNSA. The CDR3 contains 14 residues.

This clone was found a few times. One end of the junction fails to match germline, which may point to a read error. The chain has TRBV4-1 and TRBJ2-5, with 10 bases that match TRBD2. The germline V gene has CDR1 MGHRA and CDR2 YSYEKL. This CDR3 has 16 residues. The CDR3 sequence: CASSRSPSGGQGTQYF. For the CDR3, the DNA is TGCGCCAGCAGCCGCAGCCCTAGCGGGGGACAAGGGACCCAGTACTTC.

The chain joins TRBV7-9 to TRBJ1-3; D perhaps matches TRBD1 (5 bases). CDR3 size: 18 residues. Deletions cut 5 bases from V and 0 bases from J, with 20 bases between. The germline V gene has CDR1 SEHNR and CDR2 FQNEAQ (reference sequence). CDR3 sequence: CASSGPGTLGSSGNTIYF. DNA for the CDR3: TGTGCCAGCAGCGGTCCCGGGACTTTAGGAAGCTCTGGAAACACCATATATTTT.

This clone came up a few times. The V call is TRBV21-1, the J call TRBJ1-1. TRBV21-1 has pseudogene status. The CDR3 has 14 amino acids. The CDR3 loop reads CASTPGGMNTEAFF. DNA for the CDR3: TGTGCCAGCACCCCGGGGGGGATGAACACTGAAGCTTTCTTT.

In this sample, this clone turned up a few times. The CDR3 DNA follows: TGCAGCGGGATGACAGGAAGGAACACTGAAGCTTTCTTT. Translated, it gives CSGMTGRNTEAFF. The chain combines TRBV29-1 with TRBJ1-1, with D perhaps TRBD1 (6 bases). The V end was cut by 7 bases, the J end by 1 base, with 13 bases between. The CDR3 runs to 13 residues. Germline V lookup: CDR1 SQVTM, CDR2 ANQGSEA.

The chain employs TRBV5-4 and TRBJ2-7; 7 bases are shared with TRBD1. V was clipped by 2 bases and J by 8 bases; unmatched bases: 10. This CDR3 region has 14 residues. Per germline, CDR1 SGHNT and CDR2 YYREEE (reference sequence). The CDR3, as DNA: TGTGCCAGCAGCTTTTCCACAGGGGAGTTTAAGCAGTACTTC. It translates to CASSFSTGEFKQYF.

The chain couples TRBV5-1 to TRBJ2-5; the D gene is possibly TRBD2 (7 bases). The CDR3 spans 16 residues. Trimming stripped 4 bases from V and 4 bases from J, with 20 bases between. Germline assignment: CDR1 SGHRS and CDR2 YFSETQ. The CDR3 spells CASSPGRGAGLETQYF. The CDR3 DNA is TGCGCCAGCAGCCCGGGGAGGGGGGCCGGTTTAGAGACCCAGTACTTC.